This T cell receptor (beta chain) was sequenced for a study of blood T cell repertoires in COVID-19. The CDR3 has 13 residues. The V and J ends lost 4 bases and 9 bases respectively, with 16 bases between them. Germline values: CDR1 SGHRS, CDR2 YFSETQ. Profiled with immunoSEQ multiplex PCR; TCRdb holds only in-frame clones, not every one. The sample lists 450,000 to 500,000 clones, 70% to 90% occurring once. V gene TRBV5-1 combines with J gene TRBJ2-5; TRBD2 is a possible D gene (5 bases). This receptor was identified in a woman between 55 and 75 years old who had recovered from COVID-19. The sequencing input was PBMCs or T cells enriched from blood (not recorded which). The CDR3 DNA is TGCGCCAGCAGCCTCACTGTGGCCGGGGCCCAGTACTTC. Protein sequence: CASSLTVAGAQYF.